This T cell receptor (beta chain) was recovered during a study of T cell repertoires in cytomegalovirus infection. Study findings and constraints: The study identified carriers of CMV plus the relevant HLA from cumulative public TCR beta family frequency.

TCRdb fed the reads into MiXCR, producing one record per CDR3 protein. The sample records 830,000 or so distinct CDR3 sequences, about 31% being singletons. This CDR3 has 17 residues. V gave up 0 bases and J gave up 2 bases, with 16 bases separating them. CDR1 and CDR2 (germline): WSHSY, SAAADI. This clonotype was observed a few times. Its antigen is undetermined. The specimen was cultured CD8+ T cells from PBMCs, collected from culture after CMV antigen stimulation. The receptor's source is a human donor in good health (CMV status not recorded). Some clones in this sample may be carry-over from other donors' samples. The chain carries TRBV10-2 and TRBJ1-2, with no clear D. The CDR3 loop reads CASSESLGTTLNYGYTF. The CDR3, as DNA: TGCGCCAGCAGTGAGTCCTTGGGAACGACCTTGAACTATGGCTACACCTTC.